This T cell receptor (beta chain) was captured by sequencing in a study of T cells after yellow fever vaccination. Overall study: Fractions containing few cells were prepared with SMART-Seq v4 Ultra Low Input. Findings and caveats of the study: The CD4 compartment and the CD8 compartment contained a small share of clonotypes in common. The secondary response peaked faster, at day 5 versus 15, but was weaker.

CDR1 and CDR2 from the germline V gene are SGHTA and FQGNSA. CDR3 size: 15 residues. V was clipped by 4 bases and J by 3 bases; unmatched bases: 9. With regard to this clonotype: The antigen is undetermined.

Template-switching 5'RACE yielded the TCR cDNA; a universal primer site and UMIs were added in the process. Via MiXCR, TCRdb re-called the 5' RACE reads, giving one row per CDR3 protein. The table lists hundreds of thousands of distinct CDR3 sequences, roughly 21% of them singletons, with around an eighth in the top ten. The chain joins TRBV7-2 to TRBJ2-7; 7 nucleotides align to TRBD1. The specimen was PBMCs, collected 15 days after the yellow fever booster vaccination. The TCR comes from a man under 40 who received the YFV17D yellow fever vaccine. This CDR3 reads CASSYRDSPNYEQYF. The CDR3 DNA follows: TGTGCCAGCAGCTACAGGGACAGCCCGAACTACGAGCAGTACTTC.